This TCR beta chain appears in the sequencing data of a study of technical replicates of blood from a few donors. The CDR3 covers 15 residues. V shed 4 bases, J shed 2 bases, and the junction held 7 bases outside the gene matches. CDR1 and CDR2 (germline): SGHNT, YYREEE (reference sequence). TCRdb's copy holds only in-frame clones and misses some; the assay was immunoSEQ multiplex PCR. The table lists 80,000 to 90,000 clones, roughly 94% of them singletons. The chain employs TRBV5-4 and TRBJ2-5; 8 bases are a match to TRBD1. The TCR sequence derives from a human donor in good health. The material sequenced was T cells isolated from PBMCs. The CDR3: CASSTRTGRQETQYF. The CDR3 nucleotides are TGTGCCAGCAGCACAAGGACAGGGCGGCAAGAGACCCAGTACTTC.